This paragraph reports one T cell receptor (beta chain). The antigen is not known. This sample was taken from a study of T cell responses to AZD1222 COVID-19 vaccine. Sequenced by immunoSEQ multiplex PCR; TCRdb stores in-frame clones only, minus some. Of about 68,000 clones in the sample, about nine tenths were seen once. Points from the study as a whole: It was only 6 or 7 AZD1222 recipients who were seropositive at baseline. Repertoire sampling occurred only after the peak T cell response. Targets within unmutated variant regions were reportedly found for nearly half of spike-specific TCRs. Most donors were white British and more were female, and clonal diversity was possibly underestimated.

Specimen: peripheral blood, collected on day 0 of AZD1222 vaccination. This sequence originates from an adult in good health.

The CDR3: CASLGTGTGGSEAFF. The DNA of the CDR3 is TGTGCCAGCTTGGGGACCGGGACAGGAGGATCTGAAGCTTTCTTT. The V and J genes are TRBV7-9 and TRBJ1-1; 8 bases are a match to TRBD1. This CDR3 region has 15 residues. The germline V gene has CDR1 SEHNR and CDR2 FQNEAQ (reference sequence). J gave up 6 bases and V 8 bases, and 14 bases lay outside the gene matches.